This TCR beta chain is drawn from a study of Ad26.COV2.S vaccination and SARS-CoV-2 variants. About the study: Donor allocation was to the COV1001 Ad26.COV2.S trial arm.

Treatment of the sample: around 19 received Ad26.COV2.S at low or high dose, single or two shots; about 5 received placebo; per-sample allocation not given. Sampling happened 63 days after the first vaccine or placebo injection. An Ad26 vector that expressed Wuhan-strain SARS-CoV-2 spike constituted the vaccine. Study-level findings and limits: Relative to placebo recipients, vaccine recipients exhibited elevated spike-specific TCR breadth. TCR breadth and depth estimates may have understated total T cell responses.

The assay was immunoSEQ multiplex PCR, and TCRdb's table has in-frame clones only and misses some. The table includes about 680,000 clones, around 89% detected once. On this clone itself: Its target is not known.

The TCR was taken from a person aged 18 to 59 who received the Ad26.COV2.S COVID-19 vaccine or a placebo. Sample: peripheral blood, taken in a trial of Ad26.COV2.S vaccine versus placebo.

CDR3 loop: CASRQGQGEAFF. Written as DNA, the CDR3 is TGTGCCAGCAGACAAGGACAGGGGGAAGCTTTCTTT. The chain joins TRBV2 to TRBJ1-1; 9 bases line up with TRBD1. Germline CDR1 reads SNHLY; CDR2 reads FYNNEI. Trimming cost V 6 bases and J 8 bases; bases outside gene matches: 4. This CDR3 region has 12 residues.